This T cell receptor beta chain was recovered during a study of T cells after yellow fever vaccination. In its sample, this clonotype was seen a few times. Its matching antigen is unknown. TCRdb independently ran MiXCR on the 5' RACE reads; one entry per CDR3 protein. Altogether roughly 500,000 distinct CDR3 sequences are present, approximately 21% being singletons, with the ten largest covering roughly an eighth. The V end lost 5 bases, the J end lost 5 bases, and 12 bases lay between the germline ends. Germline CDR1 reads SGHTA; CDR2 reads FQGTGA. There are 13 residues in the CDR3. Study results and limitations: Most clones from primary vaccination were detected again post-booster (roughly 96% CD4, about 88% CD8).

The clonotype comes from a man in his thirties or forties who received the YFV17D yellow fever vaccine. The chain employs TRBV7-3 and TRBJ2-5, with D maybe TRBD2 (6 bases). Sequenced material: PBMCs, taken 15 days after the yellow fever booster vaccination. The chain's CDR3 is CASSMTRGETQYF. DNA of the CDR3: TGTGCCAGCAGCATGACTAGAGGGGAGACCCAGTACTTC.